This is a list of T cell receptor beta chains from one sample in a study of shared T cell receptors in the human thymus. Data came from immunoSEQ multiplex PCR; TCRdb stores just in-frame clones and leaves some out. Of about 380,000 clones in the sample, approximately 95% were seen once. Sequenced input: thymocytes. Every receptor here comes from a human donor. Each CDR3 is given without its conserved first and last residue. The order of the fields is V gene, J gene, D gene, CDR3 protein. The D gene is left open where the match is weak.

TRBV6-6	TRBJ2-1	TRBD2	ASSQTAGGDEQF
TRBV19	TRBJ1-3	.	ASSILNSGNTIY
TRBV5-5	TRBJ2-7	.	ASMAYVGDRWEQY
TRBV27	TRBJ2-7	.	ASSLGPGADPSYEQY
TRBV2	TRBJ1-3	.	ASSGSEAGNTIY
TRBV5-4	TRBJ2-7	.	ASSGGLGYLYEQY
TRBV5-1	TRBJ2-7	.	ASSQYRERSYEQY
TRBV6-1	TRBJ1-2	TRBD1	ASRVHQGQVYGYT
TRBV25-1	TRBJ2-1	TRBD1	ASMDRPGCSYNEQF
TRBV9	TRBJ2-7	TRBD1	ASSVRDSSYEQY
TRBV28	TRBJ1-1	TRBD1	ASSSQMGQGGGTF
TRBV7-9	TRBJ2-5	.	ASSFHELAKETQY
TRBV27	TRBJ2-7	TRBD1	ASSLSPGTGPDEQY
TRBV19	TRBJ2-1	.	ASRPDRDASGSGEQF
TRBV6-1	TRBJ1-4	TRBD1	ASSDYRGKIREKLF
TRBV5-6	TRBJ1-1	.	ASSHPGRRQVNTEAF
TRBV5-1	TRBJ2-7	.	ASSPRTGTNEQY
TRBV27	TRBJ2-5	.	ASSSGWHQETQY
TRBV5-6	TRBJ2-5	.	ASSKATGAETQY
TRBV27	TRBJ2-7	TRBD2	ASSRGAGGPNLAPYEQY
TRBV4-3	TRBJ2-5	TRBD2	ASSQVAGDEETQY
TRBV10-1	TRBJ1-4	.	ATTKGRGEKLF
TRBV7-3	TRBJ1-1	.	ASSPLTGPLNTEAF
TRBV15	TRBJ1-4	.	ATSREQRTNEKLF
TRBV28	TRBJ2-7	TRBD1	ASYPSSGTGTYEQY
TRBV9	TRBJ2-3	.	ASSVARDSLQY
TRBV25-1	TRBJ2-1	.	ASSALVGQF
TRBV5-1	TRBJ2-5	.	ASSLEGRGTQETQY
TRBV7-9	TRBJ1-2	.	ASSPRSEGGSGYT
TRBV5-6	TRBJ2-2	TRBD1	ASSHRDRVPGELF
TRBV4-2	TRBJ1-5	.	ASSQDRRAQPQH
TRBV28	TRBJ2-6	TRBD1	ASSWRDRRSGANVLT
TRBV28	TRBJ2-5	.	AGRGSDRETQY
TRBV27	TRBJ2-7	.	ASSSGSRGYEQY
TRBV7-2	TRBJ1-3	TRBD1	ASSPRTGGSNTIY
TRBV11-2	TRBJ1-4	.	ASSLLGMWRGDEKLF
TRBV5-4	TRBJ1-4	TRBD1	ASSHGQGSEKLF
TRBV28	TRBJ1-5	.	ASSFNQPQH
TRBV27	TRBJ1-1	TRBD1	ASHGQGRFTEAF
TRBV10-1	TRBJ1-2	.	ASSPDRPPSGYGYT
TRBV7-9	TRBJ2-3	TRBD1	ASSRRTGLQDTQY
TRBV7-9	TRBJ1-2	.	ASSANPGFGGYT
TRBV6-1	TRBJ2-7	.	ASSEQFRSWTYEQY
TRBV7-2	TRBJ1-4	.	ASSSRMAGNGTNEKLF
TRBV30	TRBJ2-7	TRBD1	AWSPWEGQGRWYEQY
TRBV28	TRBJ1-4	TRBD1	ASSKTGAPNEKLF
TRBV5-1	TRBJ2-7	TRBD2	ASSFVAGIYEQY
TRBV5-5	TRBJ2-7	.	ASSPRGAIFRGSVDEQY
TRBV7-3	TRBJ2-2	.	ASSLGASGKTGTGELF
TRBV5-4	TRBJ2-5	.	ASSLGGGETQY
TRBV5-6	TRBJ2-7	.	ASSLWNAYEQY
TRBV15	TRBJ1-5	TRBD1	ATSRKDRDSNQPQH
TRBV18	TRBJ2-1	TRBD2	ASSPHRGRAIQF
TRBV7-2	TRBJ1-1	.	ASIQEQGGSRAEAF